Reported below is one T cell receptor (beta chain). This PCR relied on a set of 60 Vbeta primers and 13 Jbeta primers. Profiled with immunoSEQ multiplex PCR; TCRdb holds only in-frame clones, not every one. This listing includes some 150,000 clones. This sample was included in a study of cytomegalovirus exposure and HLA in healthy donors. This CDR3 has 13 residues. Germline assignment: CDR1 MNHNS and CDR2 SASEGT. Between the trimmed V and J ends, which lost 3 bases and 7 bases, there was a span of 9 bases. The chain couples TRBV6-1 to TRBJ1-4; D is unresolved. The sequenced material came from PBMCs. The receptor comes from a woman aged 18-29 years in good health and CMV-seropositive. As DNA, the CDR3 is TGTGCCAGCAGTGATGATGCAGTTGAAAAACTGTTTTTT. This sequence encodes CASSDDAVEKLFF.